The 25 T cell receptor beta chains below all came from one sample that was sequenced in a study of shared clonotypes between healthy human individuals. Profiling relied on immunoSEQ multiplex PCR, and the TCRdb table lists in-frame clones only, not all of them. The sample carries 1.5 million to 2.5 million clones, 85% to 95% recorded once. Selected positively for CCR7 and CD45RO-negative, naive CD8 cells excluded terminally differentiated effector memory CD45RA+ cells. The sequenced sample was naive CD8+ T cells sorted from blood. Receptors were obtained from a young man in good health.

On this clone itself: Other DNA sequences in the sample encode the same CDR3. CDR3 in amino acids: CSATGVDTQYF. In nucleotides, the CDR3 is TGCAGTGCTACGGGAGTAGATACGCAGTATTTT. This chain connects TRBV20-1 to TRBJ2-3; D is perhaps TRBD2 (6 bases). Per the germline V gene, CDR1 is DFQATT and CDR2 is SNEGSKA (reference sequence). Trimming shortened V by 4 bases and J by 5 bases, and 7 bases separated the two germline ends. This CDR3 region has 11 residues.

The chain carries TRBV30 and TRBJ2-7; tentative D call: TRBD2 (5 bases). This CDR3 has 13 residues. CDR1 is GTSNPN and CDR2 is SVGIG in the germline V gene (reference sequence). The V end lost 3 bases, the J end lost 3 bases, and 12 bases lay between the germline ends. CDR3 sequence (DNA): TGTGCCTGGAGGACCCAGGACTTCTACGAGCAGTACTTC. It is translated as CAWRTQDFYEQYF.

The chain joins TRBV11-2 to TRBJ2-5; 8 bases line up with TRBD1. CDR1 is SGHAT and CDR2 is FQNNGV in the germline V gene. Trimming at V came to 5 bases and at J to 4 bases, leaving 9 bases not matched to a gene. This CDR3 contains 15 residues. The CDR3 nucleotides are TGTGCCAGCAGCCCCGGGACAGGAAGCGGAGAGACCCAGTACTTC. It translates to CASSPGTGSGETQYF. The variable domain in full, completed from reference TRBV11-2 and TRBJ2-5, reads EAGVAQSPRYKIIEKRQSVAFWCNPISGHATLYWYQQILGQGPKLLIQFQNNGVVDDSQLPKDRFSAERLKGVDSTLKIQPAKLEDSAVYLCASSPGTGSGETQYFGPGTRLLVL.

The chain is built from TRBV7-9 and TRBJ2-7; 7 bases agree with TRBD1. After removal of 5 bases from V and 2 bases from J, the junction contained 3 bases not matched to a gene. The CDR3 has 13 residues. Germline values: CDR1 SEHNR, CDR2 FQNEAQ (reference sequence). Here the CDR3 reads CASSTTGTYEQYF. CDR3 sequence (DNA): TGTGCCAGCAGCACGACAGGGACCTACGAGCAGTACTTC.

The chain links TRBV2 to TRBJ2-3; possibly TRBD2 for D (6 bases). The V gene lost 8 bases and the J gene lost 4 bases, with 13 bases spanning the gap. Looked up from germline, CDR1 is SNHLY and CDR2 is FYNNEI. The CDR3 length is 13 residues. The CDR3 spells CASPLSGSDTQYF. DNA for the CDR3: TGTGCCAGCCCGCTCAGCGGGTCAGATACGCAGTATTTT.

The chain recombines TRBV27 with TRBJ2-7; TRBD2 aligns across 9 bases. CDR1 and CDR2 (germline): MNHEY, SMNVEV (reference sequence). With V trimmed by 4 bases and J by 1 base, 11 bases remained unmatched. The CDR3 covers 17 residues. CDR3 coding DNA: TGTGCCAGCAGTTCCCCTTCCGGCGGGGGGGTATCCTACGAGCAGTACTTC. Translating gives CASSSPSGGGVSYEQYF.

This chain uses TRBV29-1 with TRBJ2-7; TRBD1 is a possible D gene (6 bases). This CDR3 has 12 amino acids. The germline V and J ends were trimmed by 8 bases and 2 bases, with 13 bases remaining between them. Germline CDR1 and CDR2: SQVTM and ANQGSEA. This CDR3 is CSIAQGTYEQYF. CDR3 bases: TGCAGCATAGCACAGGGAACCTACGAGCAGTACTTC.

This clone came up a few times. The V gene is TRBV6-1, the J gene TRBJ1-5, with no clear D. CDR3 size: 14 residues. Trimming stripped 3 bases from V and 3 bases from J, with 9 bases between. Germline V lookup: CDR1 MNHNS, CDR2 SASEGT. CDR3 residues: CASSEDGYNQPQHF. CDR3 nucleotide sequence: TGTGCCAGCAGTGAGGACGGTTACAATCAGCCCCAGCATTTT.

CDR3 nucleotides: TGTGCCAGCAGCTTGTCAGCCCAAGAGACCCAGTACTTC. Its translation is CASSLSAQETQYF. The chain links TRBV7-6 to TRBJ2-5; D gene unclear. Germline CDR1 reads SGHVS; CDR2 reads FNYEAQ. The V gene lost 3 bases and the J gene lost 1 base, with 6 bases spanning the gap. This CDR3 comprises 13 residues.

This clone was detected a few times. This chain uses TRBV2 with TRBJ1-2, with a weak D call TRBD1 (5 bases). The germline V and J ends were trimmed by 4 bases and 1 base, with 10 bases remaining between them. Germline V gene lookup returns CDR1 SNHLY and CDR2 FYNNEI. The CDR3 length is 14 residues. The chain's CDR3 is CASSGGYLNYGYTF. CDR3 DNA sequence: TGTGCCAGCAGTGGGGGGTATCTTAACTATGGCTACACCTTC. Full variable domain (remainder filled in from reference TRBV2 and TRBJ1-2): EPEVTQTPSHQVTQMGQEVILRCVPISNHLYFYWYRQILGQKVEFLVSFYNNEISEKSEIFDDQFSVERPDGSNFTLKIRSTKLEDSAMYFCASSGGYLNYGYTFGSGTRLTVV.

The chain couples TRBV19 to TRBJ1-2, with D possibly TRBD1 on 6 matching bases. This CDR3 comprises 17 residues. CDR1 and CDR2 (germline): LNHDA, SQIVND (reference sequence). The germline V and J ends were trimmed by 0 bases and 3 bases, with 17 bases remaining between them. The CDR3 is CASSIDPRQEVYYGYTF. CDR3 DNA: TGTGCCAGTAGTATAGACCCACGACAGGAGGTTTACTATGGCTACACCTTC. Based on the CDR3 plus reference TRBV19 and TRBJ1-2, the full variable domain is DGGITQSPKYLFRKEGQNVTLSCEQNLNHDAMYWYRQDPGQGLRLIYYSQIVNDFQKGDIAEGYSVSREKKESFPLTVTSAQKNPTAFYLCASSIDPRQEVYYGYTFGSGTRLTVV.

The chain links TRBV27 to TRBJ2-1; D gene uncertain. V lost 8 bases and J lost 4, with 15 bases in between. The CDR3 contains 14 residues. Germline CDR1 reads MNHEY; CDR2 reads SMNVEV (reference sequence). The CDR3 DNA is TGTGCCAGCTTCCCAGAGAATAGTTACAATGAGCAGTTCTTC. It encodes CASFPENSYNEQFF.

V is TRBV30 and J is TRBJ1-5; 10 positions agree with TRBD1. The V and J ends lost 3 bases and 6 bases, in that order; junction bases with no gene match: 8. Germline CDR1 and CDR2: GTSNPN and SVGIG (reference sequence). The CDR3 has 15 amino acids. CDR3 nucleotides: TGTGCCTGGAGGGATGCGGACAGGGGGGGTCAGCCCCAGCATTTT. Translation: CAWRDADRGGQPQHF.

The J gene is TRBJ2-3, the V gene TRBV7-8, with 14 bases fitting TRBD2. The germline V gene has CDR1 SGHVS and CDR2 FQNEAQ. The CDR3 consists of 17 residues. J gave up 2 bases and V 5 bases, and 6 bases lay outside the gene matches. The CDR3 region is CASSQGTSGSFTDTQYF. CDR3 bases: TGTGCCAGCAGCCAGGGGACTAGCGGGAGCTTCACAGATACGCAGTATTTT.

The J gene is TRBJ1-2, the V gene TRBV5-4; 8 positions match TRBD1. CDR3 length: 13 amino acids. V shed 5 bases and J 6 bases; nucleotides not matched to a gene: 6. The germline gives CDR1 SGHNT, CDR2 YYREEE (reference sequence). The CDR3 DNA is TGTGCCAGCAGACAAGGGACAGGCGATGGCTACACCTTC. Residues: CASRQGTGDGYTF. The complete variable domain, with remaining parts taken from reference TRBV5-4 and TRBJ1-2, reads ETGVTQSPTHLIKTRGQQVTLRCSSQSGHNTVSWYQQALGQGPQFIFQYYREEENGRGNFPPRFSGLQFPNYSSELNVNALELDDSALYLCASRQGTGDGYTFGSGTRLTVV.

V usage is TRBV27 and J usage is TRBJ2-3; D unclear. This CDR3 spans 15 amino acids. The V end lost 3 bases, the J end lost 4 bases, and 14 bases lay between the germline ends. Germline-derived CDR1 and CDR2 are MNHEY and SMNVEV (reference sequence). In DNA, the CDR3 is TGTGCCAGCAGTTTGTTATTGGAGTATGCAGATACGCAGTATTTT. The encoded protein is CASSLLLEYADTQYF.

This clone was picked up one time. This chain links TRBV7-2 with TRBJ2-3; 12 bases line up with TRBD1. This CDR3 region has 17 residues. V lost 3 bases, J lost 6 bases, and 10 bases stayed unmatched. Germline V lookup: CDR1 SGHTA, CDR2 FQGNSA. CDR3: CASSLPGTGGLIDTQYF. The CDR3 DNA reads TGTGCCAGCAGCTTGCCCGGGACAGGGGGCCTAATTGATACGCAGTATTTT.

J is TRBJ2-1 and V is TRBV7-9; 7 bases align to TRBD2. With V trimmed by 5 bases and J by 6 bases, 4 bases remained unmatched. The CDR3 is made up of 13 amino acids. Looked up from germline, CDR1 is SEHNR and CDR2 is FQNEAQ (reference sequence). The CDR3 is CASSPWTSNEQFF. CDR3 in DNA: TGTGCCAGCAGCCCTTGGACTAGCAATGAGCAGTTCTTC.

The CDR3 region is CASSQVPGLAEIYNEQFF. In DNA, the CDR3 is TGCGCCAGCAGCCAAGTACCGGGACTAGCGGAGATCTACAATGAGCAGTTCTTC. This chain links TRBV4-3 with TRBJ2-1, with 11 bases matching TRBD2. The CDR3 sequence is 18 residues long. The J segment lost 3 bases and the V segment lost 1 base, leaving 8 bases of the junction unmatched. Germline CDR1 is LGHNA and CDR2 is YSLEER.

This rearrangement joins TRBV5-1 to TRBJ2-2; 7 bases match TRBD1. Losses at the gene ends were 0 bases for V and 3 bases for J; bases not matched to a gene: 8. This CDR3 is built from 17 residues. Germline V gene sequence: CDR1 SGHRS, CDR2 YFSETQ. CDR3 amino acids: CASSLAIRGLYTGELFF. For the CDR3, the DNA is TGCGCCAGCAGCTTGGCAATAAGGGGGCTTTACACCGGGGAGCTGTTTTTT.

CDR3 sequence: CASSKGPGLGAYEQYF. Here the CDR3 DNA reads TGTGCCAGCAGTAAGGGTCCCGGGCTTGGGGCCTACGAGCAGTACTTC. The chain joins TRBV28 to TRBJ2-7; D not resolved. The V end lost 5 bases, the J end lost 2 bases, and 19 bases lay between the germline ends. Per germline, CDR1 MDHEN and CDR2 SYDVKM. The CDR3 loop spans 16 amino acids.

The chain links TRBV5-6 to TRBJ2-2; D gene unclear. The V end was cut by 2 bases, the J end by 8 bases, with 10 bases between. The CDR3 runs to 13 residues. Per the germline V gene, CDR1 is SGHDT and CDR2 is YYEEEE. CDR3 DNA: TGTGCCAGCAGCTTCGCTAATGGGGGGGAGCTGTTTTTT. This codes for CASSFANGGELFF.

Comments on this clone: Other DNA sequences in the sample encode the same CDR3. The chain has TRBV9 and TRBJ2-7; TRBD1 aligns across 7 bases. Germline CDR1 SGDLS, CDR2 YYNGEE. The CDR3 spans 15 residues. The V and J ends lost 0 bases and 3 bases, in that order; junction bases with no gene match: 6. CDR3: CASSVGGGRDYEQYF. The CDR3 nucleotides read TGTGCCAGCAGCGTAGGAGGGGGCAGGGACTACGAGCAGTACTTC.

The chain employs TRBV9 and TRBJ2-2; 8 nucleotides agree with TRBD1. The CDR3 has 18 residues. The V and J ends lost 4 bases and 3 bases, in that order; junction bases with no gene match: 14. Germline CDR1 is SGDLS and CDR2 is YYNGEE. CDR3 coding DNA: TGTGCCAGCAGCAAAACCGGGACAGGTCTTGCCGACACCGGGGAGCTGTTTTTT. Translated, it gives CASSKTGTGLADTGELFF.

J is TRBJ2-1 and V is TRBV6-1; D call uncertain. Germline V lookup: CDR1 MNHNS, CDR2 SASEGT. The CDR3 has 15 residues. The V end lost 3 bases, the J end lost 5 bases, and 14 bases lay between the germline ends. CDR3 residues: CASSDRTRIDNEQFF. In DNA form, the CDR3 reads TGTGCCAGCAGTGACCGGACCAGGATCGACAATGAGCAGTTCTTC.